Reported below is one T cell receptor (beta chain). The antigen is undetermined. The CDR3 is made up of 15 amino acids. Per germline, CDR1 LGHNA and CDR2 YSLEER. V shed 5 bases, J shed 6 bases, and the junction held 11 bases outside the gene matches. Profiling relied on immunoSEQ multiplex PCR, and the TCRdb table lists in-frame clones only, not all of them. Of around 130,000 clones detected, 70% to 90% appear once; the ten largest clones hold 9.4%. This entry comes from a study of T cell responses to AZD1222 COVID-19 vaccine. Study conclusions and caveats: Just a handful of AZD1222 recipients tested seropositive at baseline. Clonal diversity was possibly underestimated, and the donors were mostly white British, with more females.

Sequencing was performed on peripheral blood, taken on day 0 of AZD1222 vaccination. The chain carries TRBV4-3 and TRBJ2-7; 9 bases map to TRBD2. The sequence came from an adult in good health. CDR3 loop: CASSSLSGRRSEQYF. CDR3 coding DNA: TGCGCCAGCAGCTCTCTCAGCGGGAGGCGAAGCGAGCAGTACTTC.